The 13 T cell receptor beta chains in this list originate from one sample, sequenced in a study of cytomegalovirus exposure and HLA in healthy donors. The PCR ran on 60 Vbeta and 13 Jbeta primers. The assay was immunoSEQ multiplex PCR, and TCRdb's table has in-frame clones only and misses some. Of some 200,000 clones in the sample, approximately 79% were seen once. Sequencing used PBMCs. These receptors came from a girl aged 2 to 9 in good health and CMV-seronegative.

The gene calls are TRBV30 and TRBJ2-1, with 7 bases aligning to TRBD1. CDR1 and CDR2 (germline): GTSNPN, SVGIG (reference sequence). The CDR3 extends over 13 amino acids. The V and J ends lost 3 bases and 2 bases, in that order; junction bases with no gene match: 1. The CDR3 nucleotides are TGTGCCTGGAGACAGGGGCCCTACAATGAGCAGTTCTTC. Translated: CAWRQGPYNEQFF.

This sequence joins TRBV6-5 and TRBJ1-1; tentative D call: TRBD1 (5 bases). V lost 7 bases and J 8 bases, leaving 11 bases between the germline ends. The CDR3 runs to 11 residues. Germline CDR1 is MNHEY and CDR2 is SVGAGI. DNA of the CDR3: TGTGCCAGCATCCGGGGGAGGGAAGCTTTCTTT. Its translation: CASIRGREAFF.

This chain connects TRBV6-5 to TRBJ2-7; 10 bases line up with TRBD1. Germline-derived CDR1 and CDR2 are MNHEY and SVGAGI. The V gene end was trimmed by 6 bases and the J gene end by 3 bases; junction bases not matched to a gene: 8. The CDR3 has 15 amino acids. For the CDR3, the DNA is TGTGCCAGCAGCGGTGACAGGGGGCGCCTCTACGAGCAGTACTTC. Translation gives CASSGDRGRLYEQYF.

The chain recombines TRBV13 with TRBJ1-3; D is ambiguous. CDR1 and CDR2 from the germline V gene are PRHDT and FYEKMQ (reference sequence). The CDR3 runs to 17 residues. Between the trimmed V and J ends, which lost 5 bases and 0 bases, there was a span of 17 bases. DNA of the CDR3: TGTGCCAGCAGCCAAGGCGGGGAGGGCGGCTCTGGAAACACCATATATTTT. It codes for CASSQGGEGGSGNTIYF.

The chain employs TRBV19 and TRBJ2-5; 8 bases are a match to TRBD1. From germline, CDR1 is LNHDA and CDR2 SQIVND (reference sequence). The CDR3 is 15 residues long. V lost 7 bases, J lost 11 bases, and 18 bases stayed unmatched. CDR3 sequence: CASTPFGTGLGEQYF. CDR3 in DNA: TGTGCCAGTACCCCTTTCGGGACAGGTCTTGGGGAGCAGTACTTC.

The V and J genes are TRBV4-2 and TRBJ2-7; 13 bases are a match to TRBD2. CDR1 and CDR2 from the germline V gene are LGHNA and YNFKEQ. This CDR3 spans 16 amino acids. The V segment lost 4 bases and the J segment 8 bases; nucleotides outside the gene matches: 11. DNA of the CDR3: TGTGCCAGCAGCCTACACACCGGGACTAGCGGGACCAAGCAGTACTTC. Amino acids: CASSLHTGTSGTKQYF.

This chain uses TRBV27 with TRBJ2-7; 12 bases are a match to TRBD2. The CDR3 contains 16 residues. Germline V CDR1 and CDR2: MNHEY, SMNVEV (reference sequence). Losses at the gene ends were 5 bases for V and 5 bases for J; bases not matched to a gene: 10. The DNA of the CDR3 is TGTGCCAGCAGTCTAGCGGGAGGGCCTCGTAGCCACGAGCAGTACTTC. It specifies CASSLAGGPRSHEQYF.

This chain links TRBV29-1 with TRBJ2-1; TRBD2 agrees at 8 bases. The CDR3 is made up of 11 amino acids. V was pared by 6 bases and J by 10 bases, with 5 bases of the junction left unmatched. Germline V gene lookup returns CDR1 SQVTM and CDR2 ANQGSEA. The CDR3: CSVGLGSEQFF. The CDR3, as DNA: TGCAGCGTGGGACTAGGTTCGGAGCAGTTCTTC.

The chain carries TRBV7-9 and TRBJ1-2, with D possibly being TRBD1 (5 bases). From germline, CDR1 is SEHNR and CDR2 FQNEAQ (reference sequence). This CDR3 is built from 14 residues. V lost 5 bases, J lost 3 bases, and 13 bases lay in between. In DNA, the CDR3 is TGTGCCAGCAGCCGGACGGACACATACTATGGCTACACCTTC. It specifies CASSRTDTYYGYTF.

The chain has TRBV11-2 and TRBJ1-2; 8 bases agree with TRBD1. With 5 bases clipped from V and 9 bases from J, the junction kept 11 bases outside the gene matches. Germline loops: CDR1 SGHAT, CDR2 FQNNGV. The CDR3 spans 14 residues. The CDR3 here is CASSPRQGLLSYTF. The CDR3 bases are TGTGCCAGCAGCCCTAGACAGGGGCTATTAAGCTACACCTTC.

The rearrangement joins TRBV2 to TRBJ1-2; D perhaps matches TRBD1 (5 bases). This CDR3 has 14 residues. Trimming removed 7 bases at V and 4 bases at J, with 16 bases between. Germline-derived CDR1 and CDR2 are SNHLY and FYNNEI. The CDR3 is CASNLLDIGYGYTF. In DNA, the CDR3 is TGTGCCAGCAATCTTTTGGACATCGGCTATGGCTACACCTTC. Full variable domain (rest looked up from reference TRBV2 and TRBJ1-2): EPEVTQTPSHQVTQMGQEVILRCVPISNHLYFYWYRQILGQKVEFLVSFYNNEISEKSEIFDDQFSVERPDGSNFTLKIRSTKLEDSAMYFCASNLLDIGYGYTFGSGTRLTVV.

This chain links TRBV6-5 with TRBJ1-3, with D perhaps matching TRBD1 (6 bases). The CDR3 totals 14 residues. Trimming removed 6 bases at V and 2 bases at J, with 11 bases between. Germline V lookup: CDR1 MNHEY, CDR2 SVGAGI. The CDR3 DNA follows: TGTGCCAGCAGCATACAGGGCACTGGAAACACCATATATTTT. This encodes CASSIQGTGNTIYF.

The chain combines TRBV15 with TRBJ1-2; D remains ambiguous. The germline V gene encodes CDR1 LNHNV and CDR2 YYDKDF (reference sequence). This CDR3 contains 11 residues. Deletions cut 0 bases from V and 6 bases from J, with 2 bases between. The CDR3 region is CATSRDDGYTF. CDR3 DNA: TGTGCCACCAGCAGAGACGATGGCTACACCTTC.